These T cell receptor beta chains were read from a single sample in a study of blood T cell repertoires in COVID-19. Assay: immunoSEQ multiplex PCR; the TCRdb copy retains only in-frame clones and omits some. The sample shows about 21,000 clones, about 80% of them seen only once. Sample: peripheral blood. These receptors originate from a human donor in a cohort sampled during active COVID-19. Each CDR3 is given with its conserved first and last residue. D genes are given only for firm matches. Clone size is shown for a subset of rows, as once, few, many or a class of expanded clone.

v_gene: TRBV9; abundance: NA; d_gene: TRBD2; j_gene: TRBJ2-1; len: 15; CDR3nt: TGTGCCAGCAGCTCGGGACTAGCGGTCTACAATGAGCAGTTCTTC; CDR3aa: CASSSGLAVYNEQFF
v_gene: TRBV19; abundance: NA; d_gene: NA; j_gene: TRBJ1-5; len: 18; CDR3nt: TGTGCCAGTAGTATAGAGGGCCCCACTTCACATAGCAATCAGCCCCAGCATTTT; CDR3aa: CASSIEGPTSHSNQPQHF
v_gene: TRBV29-1; abundance: NA; d_gene: TRBD1; j_gene: TRBJ1-2; len: 11; CDR3nt: TGCAGCGTGGATCGGGACAGTGGCTACACCTTC; CDR3aa: CSVDRDSGYTF
v_gene: TRBV27; abundance: NA; d_gene: NA; j_gene: TRBJ2-5; len: 11; CDR3nt: TGTGCCAGCAGCCCCAGGGAGACCCAGTACTTC; CDR3aa: CASSPRETQYF
v_gene: TRBV19; abundance: few; d_gene: TRBD1; j_gene: TRBJ2-4; len: 18; CDR3nt: TGTGCCAGTAGTATGGGGCCGGACAGGGGGCTAGCCAAAAACATTCAGTACTTC; CDR3aa: CASSMGPDRGLAKNIQYF
v_gene: TRBV7-2; abundance: NA; d_gene: NA; j_gene: TRBJ1-2; len: 14; CDR3nt: TGTGCCAGCAGCTTAGTTATCGCAGAATATGGCTACACCTTC; CDR3aa: CASSLVIAEYGYTF
v_gene: TRBV9; abundance: NA; d_gene: TRBD1; j_gene: TRBJ1-4; len: 15; CDR3nt: TGTGCCAGCAGCGTTTCGACAGGGGGTAATGAAAAACTGTTTTTT; CDR3aa: CASSVSTGGNEKLFF
v_gene: TRBV15; abundance: NA; d_gene: TRBD2; j_gene: TRBJ2-3; len: 14; CDR3nt: TGTGCCACCGCGCGAGCGGGGGCTACAGATACGCAGTATTTT; CDR3aa: CATARAGATDTQYF
v_gene: TRBV20-1; abundance: NA; d_gene: NA; j_gene: TRBJ2-7; len: 14; CDR3nt: TGCAGTGCTAGTGACGGACAGCCCCCCTACGAGCAGTACTTC; CDR3aa: CSASDGQPPYEQYF
v_gene: TRBV7-7; abundance: NA; d_gene: NA; j_gene: TRBJ2-5; len: 15; CDR3nt: TGTGCTAGCAGCTATAGGGACCGGGGGAGGGAGACCCAGTACTTC; CDR3aa: CASSYRDRGRETQYF
v_gene: TRBV4-3; abundance: NA; d_gene: NA; j_gene: TRBJ2-3; len: 13; CDR3nt: TGCGCCAGCAGCCAAGACAAAGAGGGTACGCAGTATTTT; CDR3aa: CASSQDKEGTQYF